These 14 T cell receptor beta chains were sequenced from one sample in a study of cytomegalovirus exposure and HLA in healthy donors. PCR used 60 Vbeta primers and 13 Jbeta primers. Measured with immunoSEQ multiplex PCR; TCRdb has only the in-frame clones, and not every one. This sample carries some 110,000 clones, 70% to 85% of them seen once, and the ten largest clones take about 4.9%. Sequenced input: PBMCs. These receptors came from a man aged 50 or older in good health and CMV-seropositive.

The rearrangement joins TRBV5-5 to TRBJ1-1; D ambiguous. The V and J ends lost 4 bases and 3 bases respectively, with 16 bases between them. The length of the CDR3 is 15 residues. The germline CDR1 and CDR2 sequences are SGHKS and YYEKEE (reference sequence). CDR3 coding DNA: TGTGCCAGCAGCCTCGGGGTTCAGGCACACACTGAAGCTTTCTTT. The encoded protein is CASSLGVQAHTEAFF.

V is TRBV4-3 and J is TRBJ2-1, with D possibly being TRBD2 (6 bases). The V end was cut by 1 base, the J end by 5 bases, with 18 bases between. The germline CDR1 and CDR2 sequences are LGHNA and YSLEER. This CDR3 comprises 17 residues. The CDR3 reads CASSQVLASSGNNEQFF. The DNA of the CDR3 is TGCGCCAGCAGCCAAGTCTTGGCGAGTAGCGGAAACAATGAGCAGTTCTTC.

The chain employs TRBV5-1 and TRBJ1-2; D unclear. This CDR3 is built from 14 residues. Germline CDR1 is SGHRS and CDR2 is YFSETQ. Trimming took 7 bases from V and 8 from J, leaving 21 bases between them. The CDR3 coding sequence is TGCGCCAGCGGTGGTCCAGACCTACGCGGAGGCTACACCTTC. Encoded protein: CASGGPDLRGGYTF. The full variable domain, in which reference TRBV5-1 and TRBJ1-2 provide the parts outside the CDR3, is KAGVTQTPRYLIKTRGQQVTLSCSPISGHRSVSWYQQTPGQGLQFLFEYFSETQRNKGNFPGRFSGRQFSNSRSEMNVSTLELGDSALYLCASGGPDLRGGYTFGSGTRLTVV.

J is TRBJ1-5 and V is TRBV2, with 9 positions matching TRBD1. CDR1 and CDR2 from the germline V gene are SNHLY and FYNNEI. The CDR3 length is 14 residues. Trimming removed 5 bases from V and 4 bases from J; junction bases left unmatched: 3. The CDR3 region has the DNA TGTGCCAGCAGTCCCGGGACAGGGAATCAGCCCCAGCATTTT. It codes for CASSPGTGNQPQHF.

With regard to this clone: No DNA is shown, since the ends of the CDR3 on it are uncertain; the CDR3 is the one TCRdb lists. The V gene is TRBV18, the J gene TRBJ1-4; TRBD1 was called by the table and not checked on the DNA. The CDR3 has 15 amino acids, counting both end residues. Germline-derived CDR1 and CDR2 are KGHSH and LQKENI. CDR3 residues: CASSPPGVGQGAMFF.

The J gene is TRBJ2-2, the V gene TRBV2; a weak D match, TRBD1 (7 bases). V lost 2 bases to trimming and J lost 4 bases, with 14 bases between them. CDR1 SNHLY and CDR2 FYNNEI come from the germline V gene. The CDR3 covers 16 residues. The CDR3 DNA reads TGTGCCAGCAGTGAACAGGGGACAGCGGGCACCGGGGAGCTGTTTTTT. Protein: CASSEQGTAGTGELFF.

The rearrangement uses TRBV5-4 and TRBJ2-1; 8 bases agree with TRBD2. J gave up 4 bases and V 0 bases, and 12 bases lay outside the gene matches. The CDR3 runs to 18 residues. Germline V gives CDR1 SGHNT, CDR2 YYREEE (reference sequence). Written as DNA, the CDR3 is TGTGCCAGCAGCTTGGATGGTGGCTCAGCGGGAGCTTACAATGAGCAGTTCTTC. As protein: CASSLDGGSAGAYNEQFF.

V gene TRBV4-1 combines with J gene TRBJ1-6, with D maybe TRBD1 (6 bases). In germline, CDR1 is MGHRA, CDR2 YSYEKL. The CDR3 consists of 16 residues. Trimming shortened V by 0 bases and J by 7 bases, and 13 bases separated the two germline ends. Here the CDR3 DNA reads TGCGCCAGCAGCCAAGATCCTGCGGGGGGCAATTCACCCCTCCACTTT. It encodes CASSQDPAGGNSPLHF.

This clone has more than one count but fewer than ten. This chain uses TRBV19 with TRBJ1-1, with D tentatively TRBD1 (5 bases). This CDR3 comprises 11 residues. The germline V gene has CDR1 LNHDA and CDR2 SQIVND (reference sequence). Trimming removed 10 bases from V and 8 bases from J, with 14 bases in between. The CDR3 is CAILIGGEAFF. The CDR3 DNA is TGTGCCATCCTGATCGGGGGGGAAGCTTTCTTT.

The J gene is TRBJ2-3, the V gene TRBV11-2; TRBD2 matches 13 bases. This CDR3 has 16 amino acids. Germline lookup yields CDR1 SGHAT and CDR2 FQNNGV. With V trimmed by 5 bases and J by 6 bases, 8 bases remained unmatched. The CDR3 sequence: CASSRKLAGGQDTQYF. The CDR3, as DNA: TGTGCCAGCAGCCGTAAACTAGCGGGGGGGCAGGATACGCAGTATTTT.

As DNA, the CDR3 is TGTGCCAGCTCACCTTCGACTAGCGGGAGCTACGAGCAGTACTTC. This codes for CASSPSTSGSYEQYF. This rearrangement joins TRBV18 to TRBJ2-7; 12 nucleotides match TRBD2. The CDR3 covers 15 residues. Germline CDR1 is KGHSH and CDR2 is LQKENI. J lost 3 bases, V lost 3 bases, and 3 bases had no gene match.

The J gene is TRBJ1-2, the V gene TRBV27; tentative D call: TRBD1 (6 bases). CDR3 size: 12 residues. The germline V gene has CDR1 MNHEY and CDR2 SMNVEV (reference sequence). V was cut by 8 bases and J by 0 bases, with 7 bases left in between. The CDR3 loop is CASGQPNYGYTF. DNA of the CDR3: TGTGCCAGCGGACAGCCTAACTATGGCTACACCTTC.

The chain combines TRBV5-1 with TRBJ2-3, with 7 positions matching TRBD1. CDR3 length: 14 amino acids. V shed 4 bases and J 5 bases; nucleotides not matched to a gene: 7. Germline CDR1 SGHRS, CDR2 YFSETQ. The CDR3 DNA reads as TGCGCCAGCAGCCCGGACAGGTCGGGAGATACGCAGTATTTT. Its protein is CASSPDRSGDTQYF.

The chain carries TRBV18 and TRBJ2-2, with D possibly matching TRBD1 (6 bases). This CDR3 region has 15 residues. Deletions cut 3 bases from V and 3 bases from J, with 11 bases between. Germline V gene lookup returns CDR1 KGHSH and CDR2 LQKENI. CDR3 sequence (DNA): TGTGCCAGCTCACCCAGGGGCGGAGACACCGGGGAGCTGTTTTTT. Its translation: CASSPRGGDTGELFF.